This T cell receptor (beta chain) originates from a study of T cells in Graves' hyperthyroidism and ophthalmopathy. For the study at large: Peripheral blood was acquired at first diagnosis, ahead of any therapy whatsoever.

Amplification of TCR beta CDR3 regions used RNA as the template. With the HTBI primer set, the TCR CDR3 went through a first round of RT-PCR. TCRdb passed the multiplex PCR reads through MiXCR, listing each CDR3 protein once. The sample includes under 350,000 distinct CDR3 sequences, over 15% seen only once; the top ten take about 49%. Recently diagnosed hyperthyroidism of less than 2 months' duration affected patients aged 18 to 65. V lost 0 bases and J 9 bases, leaving 12 bases between the germline ends. Germline values: CDR1 KGHSH, CDR2 LQKENI. The CDR3 has 14 amino acids. This clonotype was observed a handful of times.

The chain couples TRBV18 to TRBJ1-5; D call uncertain. Sequencing was performed on blood. The receptor's source is a woman aged 50 to 65 with Graves' hyperthyroidism. The CDR3, as DNA: TGTGCCAGCTCACCACCCGACATGTTTGGGCCCCAGCATTTT. Translating gives CASSPPDMFGPQHF.